A selection of T cell receptor beta chains follows, all from one sample in a study of tumor-infiltrating lymphocytes in primary liver carcinoma. One entry per CDR3 protein, called by TCRdb with MiXCR from the multiplex PCR reads. The table records 50,000 or so distinct CDR3 sequences, around 82% of them present only once. Sequencing was carried out using liver tumor tissue from sampling region 5. Source of these receptors: a middle-aged man with primary liver carcinoma and hepatitis B virus infection. Both conserved end residues are part of each CDR3. A D gene is named only where the DNA matches it firmly. Clone size is shown for a subset of rows, as once, few, many or a class of expanded clone.

cdr3_nt cdr3_aa d_call j_call v_call clone_size
TGTGGCAGTAGCTACAGGGTCAACACCTGGGAGCTGTTTTTT CGSSYRVNTWELFF NA TRBJ2-2 TRBV7-8 NA
TGTGCCAGCAGCTCGAACGTACAGGGGCGGGGGTACAATGAGCAATTCTTC CASSSNVQGRGYNEQFF NA TRBJ2-1 TRBV5-6 NA
TGTGCCAGCAGCTCTCAAAATACGCAGTATTTT CASSSQNTQYF NA TRBJ2-3 TRBV7-6 few
TGTGCCAGCAGCTCCGGAGTAGGACTAGAGGCTCGGGAGCAGTACTTC CASSSGVGLEAREQYF TRBD2 TRBJ2-7 TRBV9 few
TGTGCCAGCAGATCGTCATCAGACTACGAGCAGTACTTC CASRSSSDYEQYF NA TRBJ2-7 TRBV28 NA
TGTGACAGCAGCTTGGGAGGGTCTCATCAGCCCCAGCATTTT CDSSLGGSHQPQHF NA TRBJ1-5 TRBV13 NA
TGTGCCAGCAGGCTCCCAGGGTCTACTCAGCCCCAGCATTTT CASRLPGSTQPQHF NA TRBJ1-5 TRBV28 NA
TGTGCCAGAAGCTCAAAGCACTTAGCGGGCACCGAGAGAGGAAATGAGCAGTTCTTC CARSSKHLAGTERGNEQFF TRBD2 TRBJ2-1 TRBV5-3 NA
TGCCCCAGCAGTCCCGGGGGAATAATCTACGAGCAGTACTTC CPSSPGGIIYEQYF NA TRBJ2-7 TRBV10-1 once
TGTGCTAGCAGCCCTAACAAGAACTCCTACGAGCAGTACTTC CASSPNKNSYEQYF NA TRBJ2-7 TRBV11-2 NA
TGTGCCAGCAGTGAACGAATACAGGGGACAGTTGAATCTTTCTTT CASSERIQGTVESFF TRBD1 TRBJ1-1 TRBV25-1 NA
TGCAGCGTTGAGGGTGGGGTCGGCATCTCAGATACGCAGTATTTT CSVEGGVGISDTQYF NA TRBJ2-3 TRBV29-1 NA
TGTGCCAGCAGCCAGGATGCCCTTTGGGCCCCCTACAATGTGCAGTTCTTC CASSQDALWAPYNVQFF NA TRBJ2-1 TRBV14 NA
TGCGCCAGCAGCTTAGCAGGGGTCAATGAGCAGTTCTTC CASSLAGVNEQFF NA TRBJ2-1 TRBV5-1 many
TGTGTCAGCAGCCTCGGGACTAGCGGTGTGCAGTTCTTC CVSSLGTSGVQFF TRBD2 TRBJ2-1 TRBV28 NA
TGTGCCAGAAGCTTAGATCTTCGGTGTAGGGACACCGGGGAGCTGTTTTTT CARSLDLRCRDTGELFF NA TRBJ2-2 TRBV11-2 NA
TGCGCCAGGAGCCCTGGGGCCGTTAACACCGGGGAGCTGTTTTTC CARSPGAVNTGELFF NA TRBJ2-2 TRBV4-1 once
TGTGCCAGCATCTTGGGACACAACACAGATACGCAGTATTTT CASILGHNTDTQYF NA TRBJ2-3 TRBV5-1 NA
TGTGCCAACAGTTCCGTTGACCCTTGGGAGACCCGGTACTTC CANSSVDPWETRYF NA TRBJ2-5 TRBV28 NA
TGCGCCAGCAACAAGTGGGGGGCGGATGGAGCTTTCTTT CASNKWGADGAFF NA TRBJ1-1 TRBV5-1 NA
TGTGCAAGCAGTCAAGGACTAGCGATTGAGCAGTTCTTC CASSQGLAIEQFF TRBD2 TRBJ2-1 TRBV6-1 NA
TGTGCCAGCAGTCGTCGACGGGGTGGCCGGTTAAATGAGCAGTTTTTC CASSRRRGGRLNEQFF NA TRBJ2-1 TRBV14 NA
TGTGTCAGCAGTTACGTATCGGGAAACACAGATACGCAGTATTTT CVSSYVSGNTDTQYF NA TRBJ2-3 TRBV6-6 NA
TGTGCCTGTCGAAGGGGTAACACTGATGCTTTCTTT CACRRGNTDAFF NA TRBJ1-1 TRBV6-1 NA
TGTGCCAGCAGTTACACTACCGACGTGGAGGGAGACTGGCACGAGCAGTACTTC CASSYTTDVEGDWHEQYF NA TRBJ2-7 TRBV6-2/TRBV6-3 NA
TGCAGCTCATCAGCGGAGGGCCAAGAGATCCGGTACTTC CSSSAEGQEIRYF NA TRBJ2-5 TRBV29-1 few
TGTGCCAGTGGCTCGAGACATAGTTTGGGCATTCAGTACTTC CASGSRHSLGIQYF NA TRBJ2-4 TRBV5-6 NA
TGTACCAGCTGCTCCGTAGCGGAATGGGTAAACAATGAGCAGTTCTTC CTSCSVAEWVNNEQFF NA TRBJ2-1 TRBV14 NA
TGTGCCAGCACCAGGGAGAGTACAGATATGCAGTATTTT CASTRESTDMQYF NA TRBJ2-3 TRBV6-6 NA
TGCGCCAGCAGCCAACCCGGCCTGAGCGATACGCAGTATTTT CASSQPGLSDTQYF NA TRBJ2-3 TRBV4-3 NA
TGTGCCAACAGCCCTAGCTCAATCCAGGGTACTGGGCGGGAGATCCAGTATTTC CANSPSSIQGTGREIQYF TRBD2 TRBJ2-5 TRBV11-2 NA
TGTGCCAGCAGACGGACCCGACTAGTCCCCGGTCTGGCCTCTGGGGCCAACGTCATGACTTTC CASRRTRLVPGLASGANVMTF NA TRBJ2-6 TRBV12-3/TRBV12-4 NA
TGTGCCAGGAACCTCGGCGACGGCAATCAGCCACAGCATTTT CARNLGDGNQPQHF NA TRBJ1-5 TRBV28 NA
TGTGCCAGCACCTTAGACTACGAGCAGTACTTC CASTLDYEQYF NA TRBJ2-7 TRBV11-2 NA
TGTGCCAGCAGCCGTCGGACTAGCGGGAGCACAGATACGCAGTATTTT CASSRRTSGSTDTQYF TRBD2 TRBJ2-3 TRBV12-3/TRBV12-4 many
TGTGCCAGCTGTTCGAGTCCCGGGACTAGCAGGAGAAATGAGCAGTTCTTC CASCSSPGTSRRNEQFF TRBD2 TRBJ2-1 TRBV28 NA
TGCGCCAGCAGTGCCGGGTTGCTACCAGCTCAAGAGACCCAGTACTTC CASSAGLLPAQETQYF NA TRBJ2-5 TRBV10-2 NA
TGCAGCGTTGGGACTAGCGCGGCGAGCACAGGGGAGTTGTTTTTT CSVGTSAASTGELFF TRBD2 TRBJ2-2 TRBV29-1 NA
TGTGCCAGTAGGGAAGGGAACACTGAATCTTTCTTT CASREGNTESFF NA TRBJ1-1 TRBV11-3 NA
TGTGCCAGCAGTGGGGGGAGGGAAAAGGCGCCCCAACATTTT CASSGGREKAPQHF NA TRBJ1-5 TRBV6-1 NA
TGTGCTAGCAGTGAAGGGTGGTGGCTCGCCGGGGAGGTATTTTTT CASSEGWWLAGEVFF NA TRBJ2-2 TRBV6-1 NA
TGTGCCAGAAGGGGGGGAAGGACAGGGGGAGGCAATGAGCAGTTCTTC CARRGGRTGGGNEQFF TRBD1 TRBJ2-1 TRBV19 NA
TGTGCCAGCAGTACATACCGGACCAAGGCCGAAAACATTCAGTACTTC CASSTYRTKAENIQYF NA TRBJ2-4 TRBV28 NA
TGTGCCAGCAGTCCCCTCGGACTAGCGGAAGGGCCCTACAATGAGCAGTTGTTC CASSPLGLAEGPYNEQLF TRBD2 TRBJ2-1 TRBV28 NA
TGTACCAGCAGCAACAACACATATACTCAGTATTTT CTSSNNTYTQYF NA TRBJ2-3 TRBV11-3 NA
TGTGCCAGCAGTGAAGGCTACAAGCAGTACTTC CASSEGYKQYF NA TRBJ2-7 TRBV6-1 NA
TGCGGCGTTGCAGATGTCGGACAAGTAGAGACCCAGTACTTC CGVADVGQVETQYF NA TRBJ2-5 TRBV29-1 NA
TGTGCCAGCAGCTTATGGGGACTAATGCGGACAACCGGGGAGTTGTTTTTT CASSLWGLMRTTGELFF TRBD2 TRBJ2-2 TRBV5-6 NA
TGTACCAGCAGCTTAAGACTAGTGGCTGACTCGAGCGAGACCCAGTACTTC CTSSLRLVADSSETQYF NA TRBJ2-5 TRBV11-2 once
TGTACCATCAGCCGTGGGGAAAAGCTGTTTTTT CTISRGEKLFF NA TRBJ1-4 TRBV11-1 NA